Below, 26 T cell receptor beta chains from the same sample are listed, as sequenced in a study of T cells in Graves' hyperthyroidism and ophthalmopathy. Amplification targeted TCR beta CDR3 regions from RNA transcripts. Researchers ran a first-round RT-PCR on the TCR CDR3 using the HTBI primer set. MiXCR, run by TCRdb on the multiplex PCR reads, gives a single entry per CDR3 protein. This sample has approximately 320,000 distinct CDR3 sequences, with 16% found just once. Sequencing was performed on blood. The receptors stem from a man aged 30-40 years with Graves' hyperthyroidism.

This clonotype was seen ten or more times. The CDR3 reads CASSSKTSGRTTDTQYF. CDR3 bases: TGTGCCAGCAGTTCAAAGACTAGCGGGCGGACCACAGATACGCAGTATTTT. V is TRBV27 and J is TRBJ2-3; 10 nucleotides agree with TRBD2. Germline lookup yields CDR1 MNHEY and CDR2 SMNVEV (reference sequence). The ends lost 4 bases at V and 2 bases at J; junction bases unmatched: 9. There are 17 residues in the CDR3.

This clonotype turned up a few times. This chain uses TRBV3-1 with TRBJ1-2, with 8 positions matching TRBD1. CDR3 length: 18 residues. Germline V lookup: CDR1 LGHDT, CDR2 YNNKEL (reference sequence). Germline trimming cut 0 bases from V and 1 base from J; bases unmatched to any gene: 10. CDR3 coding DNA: TGTGCCAGCAGCCAAGAACTAGGGACAGGTGACGGTAACTATGGCTACACCTTC. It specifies CASSQELGTGDGNYGYTF. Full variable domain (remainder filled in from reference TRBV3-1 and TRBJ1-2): DTAVSQTPKYLVTQMGNDKSIKCEQNLGHDTMYWYKQDSKKFLKIMFSYNNKELIINETVPNRFSPKSPDKAHLNLHINSLELGDSAVYFCASSQELGTGDGNYGYTFGSGTRLTVV.

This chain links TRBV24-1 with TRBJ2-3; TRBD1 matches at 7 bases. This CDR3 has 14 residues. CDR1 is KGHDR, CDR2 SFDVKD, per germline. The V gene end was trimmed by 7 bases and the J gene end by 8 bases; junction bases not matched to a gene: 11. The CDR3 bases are TGTGCCACCAGGGGGAGAGGGGGCGATGTTACGCAGTATTTT. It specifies CATRGRGGDVTQYF.

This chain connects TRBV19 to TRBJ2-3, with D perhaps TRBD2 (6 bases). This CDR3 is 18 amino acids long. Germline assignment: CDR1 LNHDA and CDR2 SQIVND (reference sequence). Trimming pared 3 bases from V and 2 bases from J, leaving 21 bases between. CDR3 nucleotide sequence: TGTGCCAGTAGTATCAGCCAGCGGGTTCGGAAGACCACAGATACGCAGTATTTT. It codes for CASSISQRVRKTTDTQYF.

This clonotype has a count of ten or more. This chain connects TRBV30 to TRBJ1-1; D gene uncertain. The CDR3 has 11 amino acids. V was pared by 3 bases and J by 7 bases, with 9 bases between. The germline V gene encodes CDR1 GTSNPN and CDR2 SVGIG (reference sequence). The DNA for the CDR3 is TGTGCCTGGAGGAGGGAGGGTGAAGCTTTCTTT. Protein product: CAWRREGEAFF.

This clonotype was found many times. The CDR3 DNA follows: TGTGCCAGCAATAAAGCGCGGCTAGCGGGAGGTTACTACGAGCAGTACTTC. It is translated as CASNKARLAGGYYEQYF. The J gene is TRBJ2-7, the V gene TRBV28; 11 positions match TRBD2. Germline values: CDR1 MDHEN, CDR2 SYDVKM. The trim removed 7 bases at V and 3 bases at J, leaving 14 bases unmatched. The CDR3 consists of 17 residues.

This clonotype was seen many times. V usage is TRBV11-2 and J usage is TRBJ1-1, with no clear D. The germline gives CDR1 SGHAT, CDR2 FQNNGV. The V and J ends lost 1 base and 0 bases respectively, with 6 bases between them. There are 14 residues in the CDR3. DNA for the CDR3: TGTGCCAGCAGCTTAGGAACCTTGAACACTGAAGCTTTCTTT. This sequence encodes CASSLGTLNTEAFF.

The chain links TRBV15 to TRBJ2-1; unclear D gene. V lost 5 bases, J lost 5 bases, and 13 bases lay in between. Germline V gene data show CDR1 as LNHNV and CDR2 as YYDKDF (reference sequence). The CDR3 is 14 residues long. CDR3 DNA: TGTGCCACCAGCCCCCGTTGGTATGACAATGAGCAGTTCTTC. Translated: CATSPRWYDNEQFF. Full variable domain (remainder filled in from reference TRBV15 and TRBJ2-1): DAMVIQNPRYQVTQFGKPVTLSCSQTLNHNVMYWYQQKSSQAPKLLFHYYDKDFNNEADTPDNFQSRRPNTSFCFLDIRSPGLGDTAMYLCATSPRWYDNEQFFGPGTRLTVL.

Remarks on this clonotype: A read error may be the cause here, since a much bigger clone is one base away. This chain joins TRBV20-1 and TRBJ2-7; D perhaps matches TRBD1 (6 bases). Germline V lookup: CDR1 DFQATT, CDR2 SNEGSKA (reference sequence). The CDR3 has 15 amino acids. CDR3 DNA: TGCAGTGCGACCCGAGGGGGACAACCCCCCAACGAGCGGTACTTC. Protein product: CSATRGGQPPNERYF.

The CDR3 DNA sequence: TGCGCCAGCTATAACCGAGACAGGGACGAGCAGTACTTC. Translation: CASYNRDRDEQYF. J is TRBJ2-7 and V is TRBV5-1, with 7 bases fitting TRBD1. V trimming: 7 bases; J trimming: 5 bases; junction bases outside the gene matches: 9. This CDR3 spans 13 amino acids. Germline V gene lookup returns CDR1 SGHRS and CDR2 YFSETQ.

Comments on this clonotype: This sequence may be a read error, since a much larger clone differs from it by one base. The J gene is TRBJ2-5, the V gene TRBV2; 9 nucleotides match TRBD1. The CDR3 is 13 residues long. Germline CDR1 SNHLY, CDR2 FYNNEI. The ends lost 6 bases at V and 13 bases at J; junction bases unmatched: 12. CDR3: CASSAGTGSGSYF. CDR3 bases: TGTGCCAGCAGCGCCGGGACAGGGTCCGGCTCGTACTTC.

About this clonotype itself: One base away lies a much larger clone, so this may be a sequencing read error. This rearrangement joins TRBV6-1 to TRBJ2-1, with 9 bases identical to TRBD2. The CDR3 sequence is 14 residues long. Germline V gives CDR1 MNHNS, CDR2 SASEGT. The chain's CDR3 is CASSRREGPNGQFF. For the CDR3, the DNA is TGTGCCTCATCCCGGCGGGAGGGTCCCAATGGGCAGTTCTTC.

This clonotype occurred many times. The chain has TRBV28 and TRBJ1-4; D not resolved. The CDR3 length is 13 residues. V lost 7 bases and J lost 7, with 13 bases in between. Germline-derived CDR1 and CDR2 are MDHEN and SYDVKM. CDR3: CASTPPTREKLFF. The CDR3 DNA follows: TGTGCCAGCACCCCACCGACTCGTGAAAAACTGTTTTTT.

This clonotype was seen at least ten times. CDR3 sequence (DNA): TGCAGTGCAACCGGACAGGGTGGGCTTTTGAACGAGCAGTACTTC. Translating it yields CSATGQGGLLNEQYF. The rearrangement uses TRBV20-1 and TRBJ2-7; 8 bases match TRBD1. This CDR3 spans 15 amino acids. V was pared by 6 bases and J by 5 bases, with 15 bases of the junction left unmatched. Germline V gives CDR1 DFQATT, CDR2 SNEGSKA (reference sequence).

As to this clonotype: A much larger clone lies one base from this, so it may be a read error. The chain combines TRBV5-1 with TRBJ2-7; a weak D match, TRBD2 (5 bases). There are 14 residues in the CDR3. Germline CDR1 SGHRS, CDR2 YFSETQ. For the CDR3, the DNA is TGCGCCAGCAGCGTTGCAGGAGAGGGTAACGAGCACTACTTC. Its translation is CASSVAGEGNEHYF.

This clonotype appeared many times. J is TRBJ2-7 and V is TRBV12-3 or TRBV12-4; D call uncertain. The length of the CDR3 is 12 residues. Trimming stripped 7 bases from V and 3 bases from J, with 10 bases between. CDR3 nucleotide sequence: TGTGCCAGCACTCCCGCCCTCTACGAGCAGTACTTC. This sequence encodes CASTPALYEQYF.

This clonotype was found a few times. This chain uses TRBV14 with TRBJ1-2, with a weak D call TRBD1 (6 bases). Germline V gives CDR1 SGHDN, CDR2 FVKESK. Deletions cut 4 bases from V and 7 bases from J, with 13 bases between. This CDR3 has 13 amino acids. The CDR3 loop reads CASSPYRDGGYTF. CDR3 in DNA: TGTGCCAGCAGCCCCTACAGGGACGGTGGCTACACCTTC.

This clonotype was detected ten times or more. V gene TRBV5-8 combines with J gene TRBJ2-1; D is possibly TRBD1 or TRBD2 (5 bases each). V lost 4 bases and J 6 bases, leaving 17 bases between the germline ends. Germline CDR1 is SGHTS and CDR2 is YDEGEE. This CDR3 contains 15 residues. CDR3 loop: CASSLRALAGNEQFF. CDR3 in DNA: TGTGCCAGCAGCCTCAGGGCGTTGGCGGGCAATGAGCAGTTCTTC.

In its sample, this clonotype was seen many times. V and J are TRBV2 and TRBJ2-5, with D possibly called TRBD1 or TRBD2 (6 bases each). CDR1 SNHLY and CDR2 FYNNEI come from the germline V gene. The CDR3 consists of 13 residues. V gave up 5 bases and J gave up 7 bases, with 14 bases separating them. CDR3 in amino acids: CASSRGEFGTQYF. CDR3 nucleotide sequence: TGTGCCAGCAGTAGGGGGGAATTCGGGACCCAGTACTTC.

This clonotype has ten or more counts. Written as DNA, the CDR3 is TGTGCCAGCAGCCAAGATCTTGCAGGTCTCGGAGATACGCAGTATTTT. Its translation is CASSQDLAGLGDTQYF. The chain is built from TRBV3-1 and TRBJ2-3, with D unclear. The CDR3 totals 16 residues. CDR1 and CDR2 from the germline V gene are LGHDT and YNNKEL (reference sequence). With 0 bases removed from V and 5 bases from J, the gap between germline ends came to 15 bases.

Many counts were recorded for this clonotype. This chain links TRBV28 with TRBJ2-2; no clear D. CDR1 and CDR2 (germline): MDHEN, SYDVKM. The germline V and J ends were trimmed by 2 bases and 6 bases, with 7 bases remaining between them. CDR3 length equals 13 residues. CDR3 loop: CASSLTLPGELFF. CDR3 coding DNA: TGTGCCAGCAGTTTAACACTTCCCGGGGAGCTGTTTTTT.

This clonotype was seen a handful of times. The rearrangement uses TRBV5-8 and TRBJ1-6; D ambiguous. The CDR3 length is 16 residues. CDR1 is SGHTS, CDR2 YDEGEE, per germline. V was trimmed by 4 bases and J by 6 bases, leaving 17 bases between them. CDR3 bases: TGTGCCAGCAGCATACTTGCCGGCAGCTTTAATTCACCCCTCCACTTT. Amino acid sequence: CASSILAGSFNSPLHF.

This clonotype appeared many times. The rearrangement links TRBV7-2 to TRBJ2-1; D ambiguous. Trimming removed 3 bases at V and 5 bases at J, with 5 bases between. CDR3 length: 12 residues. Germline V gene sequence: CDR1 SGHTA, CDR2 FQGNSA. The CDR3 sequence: CASSFGHNEQFF. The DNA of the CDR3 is TGTGCCAGCAGCTTTGGACACAATGAGCAGTTCTTC.

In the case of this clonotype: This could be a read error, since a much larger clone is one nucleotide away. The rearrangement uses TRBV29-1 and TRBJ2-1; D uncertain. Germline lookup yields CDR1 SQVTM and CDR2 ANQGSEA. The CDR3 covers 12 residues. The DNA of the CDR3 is TGCAACGTCCTCCACAGCTACAATGAGCAGTTCTTC. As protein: CNVLHSYNEQFF.

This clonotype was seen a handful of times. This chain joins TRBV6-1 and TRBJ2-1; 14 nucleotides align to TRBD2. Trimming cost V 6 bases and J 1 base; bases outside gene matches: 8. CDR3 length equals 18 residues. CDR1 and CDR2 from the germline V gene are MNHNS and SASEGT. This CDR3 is CASRGRTSGRKSYNEQFF. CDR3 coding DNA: TGTGCCAGCAGGGGACGGACTAGCGGGAGGAAGTCCTACAATGAGCAGTTCTTC.

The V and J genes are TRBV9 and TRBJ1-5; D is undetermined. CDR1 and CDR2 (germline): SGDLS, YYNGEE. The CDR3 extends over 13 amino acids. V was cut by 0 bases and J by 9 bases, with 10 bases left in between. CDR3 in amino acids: CASSVGVFGPQHF. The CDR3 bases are TGTGCCAGCAGCGTAGGGGTATTTGGGCCCCAGCATTTT.